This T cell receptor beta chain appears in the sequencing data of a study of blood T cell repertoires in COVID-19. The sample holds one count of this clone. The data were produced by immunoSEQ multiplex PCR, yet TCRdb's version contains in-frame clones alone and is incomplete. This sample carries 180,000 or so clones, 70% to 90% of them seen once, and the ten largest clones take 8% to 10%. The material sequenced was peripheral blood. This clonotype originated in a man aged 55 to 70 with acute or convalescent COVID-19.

The DNA for the CDR3 is TGTGCCAGCAGTGAATGGTGGGGGACTGAGGAATATAGCAATCAGCCCCAGCATTTT. Translated, it gives CASSEWWGTEEYSNQPQHF. J is TRBJ1-5 and V is TRBV2, with D possibly matching TRBD1 (5 bases). Per the germline V gene, CDR1 is SNHLY and CDR2 is FYNNEI. The V and J ends lost 2 bases and 0 bases respectively, with 20 bases between them. The CDR3 length is 19 residues.